This T cell receptor (beta chain) stems from a study of blood T cell repertoires in COVID-19. Background on the study: Some COVID-19 samples were acute and others convalescent; all came from the United States, Italy and Spain. From T cells, B-cell-depleted T cells, or PBMCs came the material, which was cDNA or gDNA.

The CDR3 loop spans 19 amino acids. V was cut by 0 bases and J by 2 bases, with 23 bases left in between. Germline V CDR1 and CDR2: LGHNA, YSLEER. In the original analysis: Reference gene primer amplification gave nucleated cell count estimates. This table comes from immunoSEQ multiplex PCR, and its TCRdb copy is limited to in-frame clones, with some not included. That table gives V, J and clone size, and the DNA gave D and trimming. Among 100,000 or so clones listed, around 84% were seen once. The V gene is TRBV4-3, the J gene TRBJ2-7; possibly TRBD2 for D (6 bases). Sequenced sample: peripheral blood. The TCR was taken from a woman aged 55 to 70 with acute or convalescent COVID-19. The CDR3 nucleotides read TGCGCCAGCAGCCAAGATATCGGAATCGGGGGTGCGATTCCCTACGAGCAGTACTTC. Its protein is CASSQDIGIGGAIPYEQYF.